This T cell receptor beta chain was recorded in a study of T cell responses to AZD1222 COVID-19 vaccine. The CDR3 is 11 amino acids. V gave up 5 bases and J gave up 8 bases, with 9 bases separating them. Data came from immunoSEQ multiplex PCR; TCRdb stores just in-frame clones and leaves some out. The sample shows roughly 84,000 clones, 70% to 90% of them seen only once. Whole-study findings and limits: Regions 160-218 and 743-854 held dominance among vaccine-associated CD4 TCRs, which spanned spike.

A note on this clone: Its antigen is unidentified.

This chain uses TRBV12-3 or TRBV12-4 with TRBJ1-1; D perhaps matches TRBD1 (5 bases). The sequence was collected from an adult who received the AZD1222 COVID-19 vaccine. The sample consisted of peripheral blood, taken 28 days after the second AZD1222 dose. The CDR3, as DNA: TGTGCCAGCAGTGACTGGGGGGAAGCTTTCTTT. It specifies CASSDWGEAFF.